One T cell receptor beta chain is described in this entry. Its antigen remains unidentified. Per germline, CDR1 SNHLY and CDR2 FYNNEI. V lost 5 bases to trimming and J lost 0 bases; unmatched junction nucleotides: 3. The CDR3 loop spans 15 amino acids. The sample comes from a study of CD8 T cells in ankylosing spondylitis. Study findings and constraints: Prior work had noted some motif variants in reactive arthritis blood and synovial fluid.

Libraries for TCR beta were made by quantitative 5'-RACE with molecular barcodes. TCRdb re-derived calls from the 5' RACE reads in MiXCR, one entry per CDR3 protein. In the table there are under 120,000 distinct CDR3 sequences, around 24% of which are singletons. The sequenced sample was synovial fluid, either unsorted or a sorted T cell fraction (not recorded which). The chain recombines TRBV2 with TRBJ2-2; TRBD1 aligns across 7 bases. This sequence was found in a male donor with ankylosing spondylitis. The CDR3 bases are TGTGCCAGCAGTCCGGGACAGTCGAACACCGGGGAGCTGTTTTTT. This codes for CASSPGQSNTGELFF.